This TCR beta chain was sequenced for a study of pediatric ulcerative colitis. One to two pinch biopsies were taken from the rectum during colonoscopy. Profiling relied on immunoSEQ multiplex PCR, and the TCRdb table lists in-frame clones only, not all of them. The sample lists under 50,000 clones; under 80% were seen once. This clonotype originated in a girl between 5 and 17 years old with moderate ulcerative colitis. Sequences were obtained from gut tissue.

The CDR3 is CATLGTGAYEQYF. The CDR3 DNA sequence: TGTGCCACCCTTGGGACGGGGGCTTACGAGCAGTACTTC. This sequence joins TRBV27 and TRBJ2-7; D is possibly TRBD1 or TRBD2 (6 bases each). Germline loops: CDR1 MNHEY, CDR2 SMNVEV (reference sequence). The length of the CDR3 is 13 residues. Trimming took 10 bases from V and 4 from J, leaving 17 bases between them.